Reported below is one TCR beta chain. Trimming shortened V by 6 bases and J by 3 bases, and 12 bases separated the two germline ends. Germline-derived CDR1 and CDR2 are SGHVS and FQNEAQ. The CDR3 runs to 15 residues. This sample was included in a study of cytomegalovirus exposure and HLA in healthy donors. With 60 Vbeta and 13 Jbeta primers, the PCR was carried out. Some clones are missing from TCRdb's copy, which holds only in-frame ones; the method was immunoSEQ multiplex PCR. In the table there are roughly 200,000 clones, 79% of which are singletons. Input material: PBMCs. The chain has TRBV7-8 and TRBJ2-6; possibly TRBD2 for D (5 bases). The receptor's source is a man aged 45-65 years in good health and CMV-seronegative. CDR3 bases: TGTGCCAGCAGTTTCGGAGGCTATGGGGCCAACGTCCTGACTTTC. Protein sequence: CASSFGGYGANVLTF.